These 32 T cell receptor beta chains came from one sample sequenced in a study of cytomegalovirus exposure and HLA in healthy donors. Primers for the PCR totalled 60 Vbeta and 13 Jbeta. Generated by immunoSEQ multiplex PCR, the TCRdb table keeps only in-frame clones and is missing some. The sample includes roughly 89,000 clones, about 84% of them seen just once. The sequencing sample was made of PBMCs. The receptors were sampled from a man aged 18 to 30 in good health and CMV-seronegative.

The CDR3 DNA follows: TGTGCCAGCAGCTCTCCCCAGGGCCTAGCCTACAATGAGCAGTTCTTC. Its translation: CASSSPQGLAYNEQFF. The chain uses TRBV7-9 and TRBJ2-1, with a possible D match to TRBD1 (5 bases). Germline lookup yields CDR1 SEHNR and CDR2 FQNEAQ (reference sequence). Trimming shortened V by 4 bases and J by 2 bases, and 15 bases separated the two germline ends. There are 16 residues in the CDR3.

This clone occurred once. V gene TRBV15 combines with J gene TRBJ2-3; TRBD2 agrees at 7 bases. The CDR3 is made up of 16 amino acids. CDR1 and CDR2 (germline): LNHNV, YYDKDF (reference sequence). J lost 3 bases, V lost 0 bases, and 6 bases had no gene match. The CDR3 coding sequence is TGTGCCACCAGCAGAGAAGCGGGGAGGGGAACAGATACGCAGTATTTT. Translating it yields CATSREAGRGTDTQYF.

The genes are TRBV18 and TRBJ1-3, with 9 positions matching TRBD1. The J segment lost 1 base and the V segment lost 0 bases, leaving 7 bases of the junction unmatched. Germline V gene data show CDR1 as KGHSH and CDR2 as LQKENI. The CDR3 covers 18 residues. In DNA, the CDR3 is TGTGCCAGCTCACCACCCCTCGGGACAGGGAGTTCTGGAAACACCATATATTTT. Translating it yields CASSPPLGTGSSGNTIYF.

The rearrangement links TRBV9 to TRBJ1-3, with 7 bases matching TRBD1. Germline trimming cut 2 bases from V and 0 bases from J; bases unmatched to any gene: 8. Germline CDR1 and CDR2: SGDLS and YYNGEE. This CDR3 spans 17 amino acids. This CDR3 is CASSVGGQPSSGNTIYF. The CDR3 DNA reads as TGTGCCAGCAGCGTGGGGGGACAGCCGAGCTCTGGAAACACCATATATTTT.

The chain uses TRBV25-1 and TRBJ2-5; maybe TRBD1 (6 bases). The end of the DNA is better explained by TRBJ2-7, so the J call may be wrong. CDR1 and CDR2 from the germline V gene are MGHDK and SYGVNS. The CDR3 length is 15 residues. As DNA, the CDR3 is TGTGCCAGCAGTGATACCGCACAGGGTTGGGGCGAGCAGTACTTC. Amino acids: CASSDTAQGWGEQYF.

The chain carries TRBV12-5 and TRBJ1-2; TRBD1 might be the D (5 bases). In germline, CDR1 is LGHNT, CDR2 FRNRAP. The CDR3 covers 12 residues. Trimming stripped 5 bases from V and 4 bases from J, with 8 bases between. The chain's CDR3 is CASGPRGYGYTF. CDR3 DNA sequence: TGTGCTAGTGGTCCAAGGGGCTATGGCTACACCTTC.

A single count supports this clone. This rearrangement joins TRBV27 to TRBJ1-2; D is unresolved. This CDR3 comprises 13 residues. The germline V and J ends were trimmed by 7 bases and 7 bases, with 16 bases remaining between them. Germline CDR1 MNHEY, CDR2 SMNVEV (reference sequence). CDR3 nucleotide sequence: TGTGCCAGCATCGCTTGGGGAGGAAGTGGCTACACCTTC. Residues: CASIAWGGSGYTF.

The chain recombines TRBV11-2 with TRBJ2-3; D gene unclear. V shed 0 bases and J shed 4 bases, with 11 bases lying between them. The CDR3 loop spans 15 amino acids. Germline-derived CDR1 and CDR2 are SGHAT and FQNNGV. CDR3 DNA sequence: TGTGCCAGCAGCTTAGAAGCCAGGCTGGCAGATACGCAGTATTTT. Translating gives CASSLEARLADTQYF.

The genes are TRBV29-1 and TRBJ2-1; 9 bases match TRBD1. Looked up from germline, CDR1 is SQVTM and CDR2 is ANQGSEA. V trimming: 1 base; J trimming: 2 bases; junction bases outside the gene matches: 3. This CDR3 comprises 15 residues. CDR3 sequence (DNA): TGCAGCGTTGAAGGGGACAGGGTCACCTACAATGAGCAGTTCTTC. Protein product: CSVEGDRVTYNEQFF.

Here the CDR3 DNA reads TGTGCCAGCAGACGTCGGGGGGCTAGCACAGATACGCAGTATTTT. Its translation is CASRRRGASTDTQYF. The J gene is TRBJ2-3, the V gene TRBV5-4; the D gene is possibly TRBD2 (7 bases). Trimming left V 5 bases short and J 0 bases short, with 13 bases between. This CDR3 has 15 residues. Germline CDR1 reads SGHNT; CDR2 reads YYREEE (reference sequence). Together with reference TRBV5-4 and TRBJ2-3, the CDR3 gives the full variable domain: ETGVTQSPTHLIKTRGQQVTLRCSSQSGHNTVSWYQQALGQGPQFIFQYYREEENGRGNFPPRFSGLQFPNYSSELNVNALELDDSALYLCASRRRGASTDTQYFGPGTRLTVL.

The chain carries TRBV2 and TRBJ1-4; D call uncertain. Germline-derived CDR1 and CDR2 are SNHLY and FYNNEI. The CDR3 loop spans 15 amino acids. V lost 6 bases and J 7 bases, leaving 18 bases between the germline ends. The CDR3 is CASSSREKASEKLFF. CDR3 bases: TGTGCCAGCAGCTCCCGGGAGAAGGCTTCTGAAAAACTGTTTTTT.

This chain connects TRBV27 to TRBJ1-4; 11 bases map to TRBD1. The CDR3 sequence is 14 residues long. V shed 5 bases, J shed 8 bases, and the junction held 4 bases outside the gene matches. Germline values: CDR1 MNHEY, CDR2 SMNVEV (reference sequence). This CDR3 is CASSPGQGGEKLFF. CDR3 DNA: TGTGCCAGCAGTCCGGGACAGGGGGGAGAAAAACTGTTTTTT.

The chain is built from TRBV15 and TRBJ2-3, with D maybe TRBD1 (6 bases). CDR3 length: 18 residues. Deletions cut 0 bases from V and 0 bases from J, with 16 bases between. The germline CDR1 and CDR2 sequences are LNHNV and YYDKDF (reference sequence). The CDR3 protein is CATSRDRFGGFSTDTQYF. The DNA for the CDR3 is TGTGCCACCAGCAGAGATCGGTTTGGGGGCTTTAGCACAGATACGCAGTATTTT.

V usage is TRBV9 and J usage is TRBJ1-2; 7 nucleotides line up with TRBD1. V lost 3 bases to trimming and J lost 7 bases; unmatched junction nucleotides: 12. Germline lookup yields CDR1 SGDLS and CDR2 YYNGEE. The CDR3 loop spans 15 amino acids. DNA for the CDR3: TGTGCCAGCAGCGGGGGACAGCCAGTTGTCGGTGGCTACACCTTC. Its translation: CASSGGQPVVGGYTF.

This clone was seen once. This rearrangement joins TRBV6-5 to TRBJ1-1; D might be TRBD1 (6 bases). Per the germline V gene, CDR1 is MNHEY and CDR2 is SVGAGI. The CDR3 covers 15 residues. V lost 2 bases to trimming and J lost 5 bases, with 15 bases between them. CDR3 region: CASSYQQGIRTEAFF. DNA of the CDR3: TGTGCCAGCAGTTACCAACAGGGCATTCGGACTGAAGCTTTCTTT.

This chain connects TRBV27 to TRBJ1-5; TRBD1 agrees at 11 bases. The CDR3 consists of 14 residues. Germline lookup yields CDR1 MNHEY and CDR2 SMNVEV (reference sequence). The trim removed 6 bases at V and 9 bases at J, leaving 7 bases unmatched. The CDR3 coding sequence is TGTGCCAGCAGCGGGACAGGGGGTCCGAGGCCCCAGCATTTT. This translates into CASSGTGGPRPQHF.

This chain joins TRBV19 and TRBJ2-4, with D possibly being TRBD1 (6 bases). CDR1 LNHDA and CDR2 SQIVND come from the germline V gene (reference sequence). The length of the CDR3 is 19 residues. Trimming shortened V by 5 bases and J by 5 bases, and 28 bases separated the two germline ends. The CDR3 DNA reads TGTGCCAGTAGTCTCAGGGTACGTCAGGGGTCGGGTAACCAAAACATTCAGTACTTC. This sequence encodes CASSLRVRQGSGNQNIQYF.

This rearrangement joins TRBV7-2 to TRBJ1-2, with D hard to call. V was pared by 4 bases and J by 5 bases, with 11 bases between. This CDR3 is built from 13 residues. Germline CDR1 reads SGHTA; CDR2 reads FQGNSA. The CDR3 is CASSSSTEYGYTF. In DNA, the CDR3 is TGTGCCAGCAGCTCCTCGACGGAGTATGGCTACACCTTC.

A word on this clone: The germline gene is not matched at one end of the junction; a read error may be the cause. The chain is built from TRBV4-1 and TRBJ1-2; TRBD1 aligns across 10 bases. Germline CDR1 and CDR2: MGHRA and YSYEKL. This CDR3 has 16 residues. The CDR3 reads CASSQETGQGLRGYTF. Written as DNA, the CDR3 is TGTGCCAGCAGCCAAGAAACGGGACAGGGGCTGAGGGGCTACACCTTC.

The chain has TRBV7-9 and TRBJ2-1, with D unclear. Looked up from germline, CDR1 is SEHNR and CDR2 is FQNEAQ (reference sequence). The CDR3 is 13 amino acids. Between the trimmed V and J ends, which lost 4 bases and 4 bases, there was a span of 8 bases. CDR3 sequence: CASSSDTYNEQFF. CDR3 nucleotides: TGTGCCAGCAGCTCCGATACTTACAATGAGCAGTTCTTC.

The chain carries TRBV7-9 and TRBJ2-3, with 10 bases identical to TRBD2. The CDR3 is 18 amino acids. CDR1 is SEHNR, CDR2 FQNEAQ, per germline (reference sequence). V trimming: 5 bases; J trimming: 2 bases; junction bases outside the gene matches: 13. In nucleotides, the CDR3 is TGTGCCAGCAGCAATCTCGGGGCTAGCGGGGGTCCCACAGATACGCAGTATTTT. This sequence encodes CASSNLGASGGPTDTQYF.

The CDR3 here is CASGGGAYNEQFF. DNA of the CDR3: TGTGCCAGTGGCGGCGGGGCCTACAATGAGCAGTTCTTC. This rearrangement joins TRBV19 to TRBJ2-1, with a possible D match to TRBD2 (6 bases). Germline values: CDR1 LNHDA, CDR2 SQIVND (reference sequence). V lost 8 bases, J lost 2 bases, and 10 bases lay in between. CDR3 length: 13 residues.

CDR3 in amino acids: CASSVGGGGYTF. The CDR3 DNA reads as TGTGCCAGCAGCGTTGGTGGGGGCGGCTACACCTTC. The rearrangement joins TRBV5-6 to TRBJ1-2, with D possibly being TRBD1 (6 bases). The V gene lost 4 bases and the J gene lost 8 bases, with 12 bases spanning the gap. Germline values: CDR1 SGHDT, CDR2 YYEEEE. The CDR3 length is 12 residues.

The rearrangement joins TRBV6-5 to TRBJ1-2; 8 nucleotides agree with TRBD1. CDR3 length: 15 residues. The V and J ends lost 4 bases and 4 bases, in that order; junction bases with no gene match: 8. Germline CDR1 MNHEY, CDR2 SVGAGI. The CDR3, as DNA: TGTGCCAGCAGTTGGATGAGACAGGGGTCCTATGGCTACACCTTC. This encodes CASSWMRQGSYGYTF.

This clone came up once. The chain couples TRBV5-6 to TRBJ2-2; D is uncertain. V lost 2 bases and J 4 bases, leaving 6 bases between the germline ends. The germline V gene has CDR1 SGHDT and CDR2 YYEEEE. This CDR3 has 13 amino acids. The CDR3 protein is CASSFRGTGELFF. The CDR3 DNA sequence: TGTGCCAGCAGCTTTAGAGGCACCGGGGAGCTGTTTTTT.

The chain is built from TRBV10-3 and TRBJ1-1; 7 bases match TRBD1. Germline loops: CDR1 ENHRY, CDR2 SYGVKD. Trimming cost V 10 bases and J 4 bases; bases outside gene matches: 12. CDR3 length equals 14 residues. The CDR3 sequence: CATRGGAAATEAFF. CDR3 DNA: TGTGCCACCAGGGGGGGGGCGGCCGCCACTGAAGCTTTCTTT.

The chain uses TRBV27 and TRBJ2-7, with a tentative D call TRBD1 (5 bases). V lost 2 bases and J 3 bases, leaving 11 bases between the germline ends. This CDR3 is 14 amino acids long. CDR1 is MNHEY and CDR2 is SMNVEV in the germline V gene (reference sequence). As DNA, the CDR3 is TGTGCCAGCAGTTTACAGGGTGGTGTCTACGAGCAGTACTTC. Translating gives CASSLQGGVYEQYF.

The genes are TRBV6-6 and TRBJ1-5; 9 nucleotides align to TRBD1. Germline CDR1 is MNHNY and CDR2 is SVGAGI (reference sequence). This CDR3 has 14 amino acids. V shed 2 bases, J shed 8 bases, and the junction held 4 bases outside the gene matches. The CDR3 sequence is CASSYNRGQEPQHF. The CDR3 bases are TGTGCCAGCAGTTACAACAGGGGGCAAGAGCCCCAGCATTTT.

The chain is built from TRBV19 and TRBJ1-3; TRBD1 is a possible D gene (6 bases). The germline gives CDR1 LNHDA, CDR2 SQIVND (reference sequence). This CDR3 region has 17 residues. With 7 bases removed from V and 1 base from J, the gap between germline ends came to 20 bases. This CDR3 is CASTRRGEGMSGNTIYF. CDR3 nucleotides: TGTGCCAGTACCCGGAGGGGGGAGGGAATGTCTGGAAACACCATATATTTT.

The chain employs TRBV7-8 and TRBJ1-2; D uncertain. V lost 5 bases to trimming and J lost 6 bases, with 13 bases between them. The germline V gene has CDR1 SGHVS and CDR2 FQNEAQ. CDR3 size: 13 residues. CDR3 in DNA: TGTGCCAGCAGCCCACAAATGCGGAATGGCTACACCTTC. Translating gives CASSPQMRNGYTF. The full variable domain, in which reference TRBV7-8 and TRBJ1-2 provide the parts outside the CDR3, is GAGVSQSPRYKVAKRGQDVALRCDPISGHVSLFWYQQALGQGPEFLTYFQNEAQLDKSGLPSDRFFAERPEGSVSTLKIQRTQQEDSAVYLCASSPQMRNGYTFGSGTRLTVV.

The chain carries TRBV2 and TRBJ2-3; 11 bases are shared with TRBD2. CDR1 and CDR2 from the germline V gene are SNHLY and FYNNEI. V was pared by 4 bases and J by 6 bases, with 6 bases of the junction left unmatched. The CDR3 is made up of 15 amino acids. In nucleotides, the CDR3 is TGTGCCAGCAGTGTTAGCGGGGGGGCCATCGATACGCAGTATTTT. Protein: CASSVSGGAIDTQYF.

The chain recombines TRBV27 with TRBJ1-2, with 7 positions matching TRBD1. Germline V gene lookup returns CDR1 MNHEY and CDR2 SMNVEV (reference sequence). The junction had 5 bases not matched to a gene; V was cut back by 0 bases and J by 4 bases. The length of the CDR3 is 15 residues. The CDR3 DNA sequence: TGTGCCAGCAGTTTATCACAGGGGACCATCTATGGCTACACCTTC. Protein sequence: CASSLSQGTIYGYTF.